A single sample gave rise to the 20 T cell receptor beta chains below, sequenced in a study of CD8+ T cells in alopecia areata (dated by TCRdb to the late 2010s). The sample's time point label, decoded: more than 3 weeks on oral tofacitinib. Per the publication, the treatment or condition label means: oral pan-JAK inhibitor, 5-10 mg twice daily. Library preparation employed the immunoSEQ multiplex PCR assay. RNA was extracted from all samples and reverse transcribed into cDNA, which served as template for TCR sequencing. TCRdb provides this immuneACCESS table in a form limited to in-frame rearrangements. Some clones are lacking; in checked studies, under half of them reflect an unresolved V gene, and why the rest are absent is not known. For this sample the table gives about 120,000 clones, of which 50% to 55% were detected only once. The ten largest make up about 0.5% of the sample. Material: CD4+ T cells sorted from blood, obtained at week 4, from a patient treated with tofacitinib. These receptors all stem from a human donor with alopecia areata.

The chain links TRBV23-1 to TRBJ2-7; 9 nucleotides match TRBD1. TRBV23-1 is known as an ORF, though its function is uncertain. J lost 5 bases, V lost 4 bases, and 6 bases had no gene match. The CDR3 spans 14 residues. The DNA of the CDR3 is TGCGCCAGCAGTCCCCGGGACAGGGTCCACGAGCAGTACTTC. This translates into CASSPRDRVHEQYF.

This clone was recorded a few times. The chain carries TRBV19 and TRBJ1-2; D perhaps matches TRBD1 (5 bases). The CDR3 runs 15 residues. CDR1 and CDR2 from the germline V gene are LNHDA and SQIVND (reference sequence). Trimming took off 4 bases at V and 4 bases at J, with 16 bases between the two ends. In DNA form, the CDR3 reads TGTGCCAGTAGTAAACCGACGACAGCGGTCTATGGCTACACCTTC. It encodes CASSKPTTAVYGYTF.

The CDR3 nucleotides read TGCGCCAGCAGTCACGGGGACACCGGGGAGCTGTTTTTT. This translates into CASSHGDTGELFF. This rearrangement joins TRBV5-1 to TRBJ2-2; maybe TRBD2 (5 bases). This CDR3 is 13 amino acids long. Germline values: CDR1 SGHRS, CDR2 YFSETQ. Trimming stripped 5 bases from V and 3 bases from J, with 8 bases between.

V gene TRBV25-1 combines with J gene TRBJ2-3; D might be TRBD2 (5 bases). CDR1 is MGHDK, CDR2 SYGVNS, per germline. The CDR3 covers 16 residues. V dropped 2 bases and J dropped 2 bases, with 14 bases sitting between them. CDR3 DNA sequence: TGTGCCAGCAGTGAAGGCGGAGGAAGATTCACAGATACGCAGTATTTT. The encoded protein is CASSEGGGRFTDTQYF. The variable domain in full, with the rest retrieved from reference TRBV25-1 and TRBJ2-3, is EADIYQTPRYLVIGTGKKITLECSQTMGHDKMYWYQQDPGMELHLIHYSYGVNSTEKGDLSSESTVSRIRTEHFPLTLESARPSHTSQYLCASSEGGGRFTDTQYFGPGTRLTVL.

The chain recombines TRBV6-5 with TRBJ1-2; no reliable D call. The CDR3 contains 13 residues. V lost 0 bases and J 6 bases, leaving 8 bases between the germline ends. Germline CDR1 MNHEY, CDR2 SVGAGI. The CDR3 DNA follows: TGTGCCAGCAGTTACTCGGCGAGGAATGGCTACACCTTC. It encodes CASSYSARNGYTF.

The rearrangement uses TRBV7-3 and TRBJ2-3, with TRBD2 identical over 13 bases. Per the germline V gene, CDR1 is SGHTA and CDR2 is FQGTGA. This CDR3 has 15 residues. V dropped 5 bases and J dropped 4; count of bases not matched to a gene: 3. The CDR3 DNA is TGTGCCAGCAGCCGGACTAGCGGGAGATCAGATACGCAGTATTTT. It codes for CASSRTSGRSDTQYF.

This sequence joins TRBV7-8 and TRBJ2-2; no clear D gene. The CDR3 covers 14 residues. Germline V gene data show CDR1 as SGHVS and CDR2 as FQNEAQ. Trimming took 1 base from V and 4 from J, leaving 7 bases between them. CDR3 sequence: CASSLVAGTGELFF. The CDR3 DNA sequence: TGTGCCAGCAGCTTAGTTGCCGGCACCGGGGAGCTGTTTTTT.

This chain connects TRBV30 to TRBJ1-5; D uncertain. Germline-derived CDR1 and CDR2 are GTSNPN and SVGIG (reference sequence). Trimming stripped 3 bases from V and 7 bases from J, with 16 bases between. CDR3 length: 14 amino acids. The CDR3 loop is CAWSIGPLGQPQHF. The CDR3 DNA is TGTGCCTGGAGCATCGGGCCCCTGGGCCAGCCCCAGCATTTT.

The chain has TRBV7-3 and TRBJ1-2, with TRBD1 matching over 8 bases. The CDR3 extends over 13 amino acids. CDR1 is SGHTA, CDR2 FQGTGA, per germline. V lost 6 bases, J lost 7 bases, and 7 bases stayed unmatched. The CDR3 loop is CASSSTGGGGYTF. The CDR3 DNA is TGTGCCAGCAGTTCTACAGGGGGAGGTGGCTACACCTTC.

The V call is TRBV27, the J call TRBJ2-7; 8 bases line up with TRBD1. The ends lost 4 bases at V and 0 bases at J; junction bases unmatched: 8. The CDR3 has 16 residues. CDR1 is MNHEY, CDR2 SMNVEV, per germline (reference sequence). CDR3 residues: CASSSPGGTSSYEQYF. The CDR3 bases are TGTGCCAGCAGTTCTCCAGGGGGCACCAGCTCCTACGAGCAGTACTTC.

V usage is TRBV7-9 and J usage is TRBJ2-7, with 10 bases matching TRBD1. Germline CDR1 SEHNR, CDR2 FQNEAQ (reference sequence). V was clipped by 3 bases and J by 0 bases; unmatched bases: 8. The CDR3 runs 17 residues. The CDR3 coding sequence is TGTGCCAGCAGCTTCAATCCCCGGGACAGGGGCTCCTACGAGCAGTACTTC. Its protein is CASSFNPRDRGSYEQYF.

This chain joins TRBV29-1 and TRBJ2-7; no clear D gene. The germline V and J ends were trimmed by 4 bases and 2 bases, with 9 bases remaining between them. CDR1 and CDR2 from the germline V gene are SQVTM and ANQGSEA. CDR3 length: 12 residues. CDR3 nucleotide sequence: TGCAGCGTTGTCCCAGATACCTACGAGCAGTACTTC. Amino acid sequence: CSVVPDTYEQYF.

This clone was recorded a few times. The genes are TRBV29-1 and TRBJ2-1, with 7 bases that match TRBD1. Germline CDR1 reads SQVTM; CDR2 reads ANQGSEA. The trim removed 7 bases at V and 7 bases at J, leaving 7 bases unmatched. CDR3 size: 12 residues. CDR3 nucleotides: TGCAGCGCGTACAGGGGCGATAATGAGCAGTTCTTC. Residues: CSAYRGDNEQFF.

The chain recombines TRBV5-1 with TRBJ2-2; 8 nucleotides match TRBD1. V lost 2 bases to trimming and J lost 5 bases; unmatched junction nucleotides: 5. Germline V gene sequence: CDR1 SGHRS, CDR2 YFSETQ. CDR3 size: 15 residues. The chain's CDR3 is CASSFDRGRTGELFF. The CDR3 bases are TGCGCCAGCAGCTTTGACAGGGGACGGACCGGGGAGCTGTTTTTT.

This clone has a single count. The V and J genes are TRBV5-1 and TRBJ2-3, with D tentatively TRBD1 (6 bases). V was cut by 4 bases and J by 0 bases, with 12 bases left in between. This CDR3 region has 15 residues. Germline-derived CDR1 and CDR2 are SGHRS and YFSETQ. CDR3 sequence: CASSRTDPSTDTQYF. The CDR3, as DNA: TGCGCCAGCAGCAGGACAGATCCTAGCACAGATACGCAGTATTTT.

The genes are TRBV29-1 and TRBJ2-7, with TRBD1 matching 10 bases. V shed 6 bases, J shed 3 bases, and the junction held 5 bases outside the gene matches. The CDR3 consists of 13 residues. The V gene's germline CDR1 is SQVTM and CDR2 ANQGSEA. CDR3 residues: CSVPGQGFYEQYF. As DNA, the CDR3 is TGCAGCGTACCGGGACAGGGGTTCTACGAGCAGTACTTC.

The V gene is TRBV11-3, the J gene TRBJ2-7, with no clear D. Germline CDR1 is SGHNT and CDR2 is YENEEA. There are 15 residues in the CDR3. Trimming cost V 2 bases and J 3 bases, with 14 bases left between them. The CDR3 is CASSLRGQPLYEQYF. CDR3 nucleotide sequence: TGTGCCAGCAGCTTACGAGGCCAACCCCTCTACGAGCAGTACTTC.

This sequence joins TRBV7-3 and TRBJ2-3, with TRBD2 as a possible D gene (6 bases). CDR3 length: 15 residues. Between the trimmed V and J ends, which lost 5 bases and 1 base, there was a span of 13 bases. Germline CDR1 SGHTA, CDR2 FQGTGA. The CDR3 DNA reads as TGTGCCAGCAGCCCCTCGGGGGTGGGCACAGATACGCAGTATTTT. Encoded protein: CASSPSGVGTDTQYF.

The rearrangement uses TRBV27 and TRBJ1-5, with 9 bases identical to TRBD1. The length of the CDR3 is 18 residues. Germline assignment: CDR1 MNHEY and CDR2 SMNVEV (reference sequence). J lost 0 bases, V lost 5 bases, and 11 bases had no gene match. CDR3 coding DNA: TGTGCCAGCAGTCCCGGGACAGGGCAGGGATATAGCAATCAGCCCCAGCATTTT. It is translated as CASSPGTGQGYSNQPQHF.

The chain employs TRBV15 and TRBJ1-2; maybe TRBD1 (6 bases). Germline CDR1 and CDR2: LNHNV and YYDKDF (reference sequence). The germline V and J ends were trimmed by 1 base and 6 bases, with 12 bases remaining between them. The CDR3 totals 14 residues. CDR3 in amino acids: CATSRGGGGHGYTF. The CDR3 nucleotides read TGTGCCACCAGCAGAGGGGGCGGGGGCCATGGCTACACCTTC.